A single TCR beta chain is shown here with its context. Profiled with immunoSEQ multiplex PCR; TCRdb holds only in-frame clones, not every one. The sample lists tens of thousands of clones; 85% to 95% were seen once. The data originate from a study of T cell changes during pregnancy in multiple sclerosis. V dropped 5 bases and J dropped 3; count of bases not matched to a gene: 8. The CDR3 consists of 18 residues. The germline gives CDR1 MDHEN, CDR2 SYDVKM. The material sequenced was CD8+ T cells from peripheral blood mononuclear cells, taken before pregnancy. The chain is built from TRBV28 and TRBJ2-6; 12 bases agree with TRBD1. The sequence was obtained from a female donor with multiple sclerosis, enrolled in a pregnancy study. CDR3 sequence reads: CASSRPGQGAGGANVLTF. For the CDR3, the DNA is TGTGCCAGCAGTCGACCGGGACAGGGGGCGGGTGGGGCCAACGTCCTGACTTTC.